The 21 T cell receptor beta chains below come from one sample, sequenced in a study of T cells expressing NK-cell markers. From its re-call of the 5' RACE reads, TCRdb lists each CDR3 protein once, without DNA. The sample data list roughly 300,000 distinct CDR3 sequences. The sequenced material came from blood T cells: a sorted CD56 or NKG2C T cell subset, CD4+ or CD8+ T cells, or bulk PBMC T cells (not recorded which). The receptors originated from a woman aged 18 to 69 in good health.

The chain has TRBV4-2 and TRBJ2-1; without DNA, the TCRdb call of TRBD2 cannot be checked. CDR1 is LGHNA, CDR2 YNFKEQ, per germline. The CDR3 loop spans 19 amino acids. CDR3: CASSQVGLAESSSYNEQFF.

This chain connects TRBV10-3 to TRBJ1-4. Looked up from germline, CDR1 is ENHRY and CDR2 is SYGVKD. The CDR3 sequence is 16 residues long. The CDR3 protein is CAISESKAATNEKLFF.

This chain joins TRBV29-1 and TRBJ2-1. Per the germline V gene, CDR1 is SQVTM and CDR2 is ANQGSEA. The CDR3 is 13 residues long. This CDR3 is CSVAGITYNEQFF.

The J gene is TRBJ1-6, the V gene TRBV9. Per germline, CDR1 SGDLS and CDR2 YYNGEE. This CDR3 has 15 amino acids. CDR3 sequence: CASSVAGMYDSPLHF.

This rearrangement joins TRBV4-1 to TRBJ1-1; lacking DNA, the TRBD1 call made by TCRdb goes unchecked. The CDR3 has 15 amino acids. Germline assignment: CDR1 MGHRA and CDR2 YSYEKL. The chain's CDR3 is CASSQGGTVNTEAFF.

The chain carries TRBV7-6 and TRBJ2-2; no DNA is available, so the TRBD1 call from TCRdb remains unchecked. Per the germline V gene, CDR1 is SGHVS and CDR2 is FNYEAQ. The CDR3 runs to 15 residues. This chain's CDR3 is CASRGGPDNTGELFF.

The V and J genes are TRBV7-2 and TRBJ1-1; TCRdb's D call of TRBD1 is untestable without DNA. The CDR3 totals 14 residues. Germline V lookup: CDR1 SGHTA, CDR2 FQGNSA. The CDR3 reads CASSQGWGDREAFF.

The gene calls are TRBV29-1 and TRBJ1-3; without DNA, the TCRdb call of TRBD1 cannot be checked. CDR3 length: 13 residues. From germline, CDR1 is SQVTM and CDR2 ANQGSEA. CDR3 protein: CSVGTGRLNTIYF.

The chain recombines TRBV15 with TRBJ2-1. CDR3 length: 13 amino acids. Germline V gives CDR1 LNHNV, CDR2 YYDKDF (reference sequence). CDR3 loop: CATSSGSDNEQFF.

The gene calls are TRBV12-3 or TRBV12-4 and TRBJ2-3; the D call from TCRdb, TRBD1, cannot be confirmed without DNA. The CDR3 spans 13 residues. CDR3 in amino acids: CASDRGWSDTQYF.

V usage is TRBV20-1 and J usage is TRBJ2-1; TCRdb reports TRBD2, a call that lacks DNA to check it against. The CDR3 has 18 residues. Germline CDR1 and CDR2: DFQATT and SNEGSKA (reference sequence). CDR3 residues: CSARDYSGGGSSYNEQFF.

The chain combines TRBV7-6 with TRBJ2-5. This CDR3 is built from 13 residues. The germline V gene has CDR1 SGHVS and CDR2 FNYEAQ. CDR3 protein: CASSHGTEETQYF.

The genes are TRBV7-9 and TRBJ2-1; without DNA, the TCRdb call of TRBD2 cannot be checked. Germline values: CDR1 SEHNR, CDR2 FQNEAQ (reference sequence). The CDR3 runs 15 residues. The CDR3 here is CASSLVAGGYNEQFF. The full variable domain, with the rest looked up from reference TRBV7-9 and TRBJ2-1, is DTGVSQNPRHKITKRGQNVTFRCDPISEHNRLYWYRQTLGQGPEFLTYFQNEAQLEKSRLLSDRFSAERPKGSFSTLEIQRTEQGDSAMYLCASSLVAGGYNEQFFGPGTRLTVL.

The chain uses TRBV16 and TRBJ1-2. The CDR3 runs 13 residues. CDR1 is KGHSY and CDR2 is FQNENV in the germline V gene. The CDR3 loop reads CASSQSTNYGYTF.

The V and J genes are TRBV12-3 or TRBV12-4 and TRBJ1-3; TCRdb indicates TRBD1, and absent DNA this call remains unverified. CDR3 length equals 14 residues. The CDR3 protein is CASSLMGKGDTIYF.

V is TRBV5-4 and J is TRBJ2-2. The CDR3 loop spans 15 amino acids. The germline V gene encodes CDR1 SGHNT and CDR2 YYREEE (reference sequence). CDR3 loop: CASSWGGANTGELFF.

The chain combines TRBV4-2 with TRBJ1-4; TCRdb reports TRBD1, a call that lacks DNA to check it against. Germline values: CDR1 LGHNA, CDR2 YNFKEQ. This CDR3 is 15 amino acids long. CDR3 amino acids: CASSQVQGGNEKLFF.

The CDR3 sequence is CASSTVAGGAGTEAFF. The V and J genes are TRBV6-1 and TRBJ1-1; the D gene TCRdb calls, TRBD1, cannot be checked with no DNA. CDR1 is MNHNS, CDR2 SASEGT, per germline. CDR3 length equals 16 residues.

The V and J genes are TRBV7-3 and TRBJ2-1; the D gene TCRdb calls, TRBD1, cannot be checked with no DNA. Germline V gene data show CDR1 as SGHTA and CDR2 as FQGTGA. This CDR3 comprises 17 residues. The chain's CDR3 is CASRPTGGQITYNEQFF.

CDR3 region: CSPGQAPEQYF. This rearrangement joins TRBV20-1 to TRBJ2-7; TCRdb names TRBD1, which stays unverified in the absence of DNA. CDR3 length equals 11 residues. The germline V gene has CDR1 DFQATT and CDR2 SNEGSKA (reference sequence).

The chain carries TRBV29-1 and TRBJ2-3; with no DNA, the TCRdb D assignment of TRBD2 cannot be verified. This CDR3 has 16 residues. Germline-derived CDR1 and CDR2 are SQVTM and ANQGSEA. CDR3 in amino acids: CSVGSGTSGSMYTQYF.